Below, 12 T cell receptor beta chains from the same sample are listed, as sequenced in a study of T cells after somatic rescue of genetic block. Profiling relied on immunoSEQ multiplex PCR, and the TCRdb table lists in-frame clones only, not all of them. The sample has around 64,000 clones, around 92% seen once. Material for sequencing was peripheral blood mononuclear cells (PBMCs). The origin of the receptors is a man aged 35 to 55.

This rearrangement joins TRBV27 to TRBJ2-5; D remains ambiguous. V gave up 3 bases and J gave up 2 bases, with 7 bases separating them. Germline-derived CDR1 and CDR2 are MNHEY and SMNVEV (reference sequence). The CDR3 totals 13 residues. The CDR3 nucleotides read TGTGCCAGCAGTTTGAACTTTCAAGAGACCCAGTACTTC. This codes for CASSLNFQETQYF.

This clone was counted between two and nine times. Here the CDR3 DNA reads TGTGCCAGCAGTGGTGGACTCACGACATTCGCTTTCTTT. This gives the protein CASSGGLTTFAFF. V and J are TRBV2 and TRBJ1-1; D unresolved. The CDR3 spans 13 residues. CDR1 and CDR2 from the germline V gene are SNHLY and FYNNEI. Trimming left V 4 bases short and J 11 bases short, with 17 bases between.

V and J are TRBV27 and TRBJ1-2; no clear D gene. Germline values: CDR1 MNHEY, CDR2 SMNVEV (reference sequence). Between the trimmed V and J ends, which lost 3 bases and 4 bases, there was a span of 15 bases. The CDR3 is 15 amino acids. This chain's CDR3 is CASSLGGTGVYGYTF. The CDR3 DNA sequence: TGTGCCAGCAGTTTGGGCGGAACCGGGGTCTATGGCTACACCTTC.

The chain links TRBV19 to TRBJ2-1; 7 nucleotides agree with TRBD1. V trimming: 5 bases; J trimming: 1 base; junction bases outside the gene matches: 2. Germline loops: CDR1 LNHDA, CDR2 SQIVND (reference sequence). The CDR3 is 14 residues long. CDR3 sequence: CASSDRASYNEQFF. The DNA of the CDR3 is TGTGCCAGTAGTGACAGGGCTTCCTACAATGAGCAGTTCTTC.

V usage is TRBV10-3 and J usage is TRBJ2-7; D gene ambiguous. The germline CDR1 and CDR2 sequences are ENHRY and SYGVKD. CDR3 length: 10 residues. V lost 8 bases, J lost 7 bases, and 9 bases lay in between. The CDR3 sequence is CAIGREEQYF. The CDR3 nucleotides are TGTGCCATCGGGCGCGAAGAGCAGTACTTC.

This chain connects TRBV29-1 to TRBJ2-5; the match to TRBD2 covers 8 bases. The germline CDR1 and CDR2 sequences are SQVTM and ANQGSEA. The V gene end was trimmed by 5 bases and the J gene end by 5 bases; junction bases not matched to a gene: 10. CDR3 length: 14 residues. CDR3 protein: CSVRSGSLAETQYF. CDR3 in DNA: TGCAGCGTTCGAAGCGGGAGCCTGGCGGAGACCCAGTACTTC.

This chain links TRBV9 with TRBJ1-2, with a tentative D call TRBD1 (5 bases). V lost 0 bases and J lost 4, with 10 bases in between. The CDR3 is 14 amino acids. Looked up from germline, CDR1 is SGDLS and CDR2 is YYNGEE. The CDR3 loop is CASSVEQAPYGYTF. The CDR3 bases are TGTGCCAGCAGCGTAGAACAGGCCCCCTATGGCTACACCTTC.

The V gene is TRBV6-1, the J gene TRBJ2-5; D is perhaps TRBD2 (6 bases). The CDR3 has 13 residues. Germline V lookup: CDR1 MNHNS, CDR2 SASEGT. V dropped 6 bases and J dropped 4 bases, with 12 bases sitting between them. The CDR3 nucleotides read TGTGCCAGCAGGGATCAGGGAGGAGAGACCCAGTACTTC. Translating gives CASRDQGGETQYF.

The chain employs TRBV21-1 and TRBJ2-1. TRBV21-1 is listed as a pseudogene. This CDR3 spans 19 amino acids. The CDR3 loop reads CASSNQPNFRGPSYNEQFF. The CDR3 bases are TGTGCCAGCAGCAACCAGCCCAATTTCCGGGGACCCAGTTACAATGAGCAGTTCTTC.

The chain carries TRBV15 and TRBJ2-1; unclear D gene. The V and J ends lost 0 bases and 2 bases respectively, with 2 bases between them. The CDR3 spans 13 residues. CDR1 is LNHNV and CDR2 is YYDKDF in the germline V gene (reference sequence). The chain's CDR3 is CATSREAYNEQFF. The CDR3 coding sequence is TGTGCCACCAGCAGAGAGGCCTACAATGAGCAGTTCTTC. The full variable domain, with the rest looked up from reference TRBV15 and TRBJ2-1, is DAMVIQNPRYQVTQFGKPVTLSCSQTLNHNVMYWYQQKSSQAPKLLFHYYDKDFNNEADTPDNFQSRRPNTSFCFLDIRSPGLGDTAMYLCATSREAYNEQFFGPGTRLTVL.

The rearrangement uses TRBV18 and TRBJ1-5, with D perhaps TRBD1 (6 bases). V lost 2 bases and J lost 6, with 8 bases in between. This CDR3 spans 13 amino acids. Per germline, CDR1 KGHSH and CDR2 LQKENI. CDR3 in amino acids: CASSPEQGQPQHF. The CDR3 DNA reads TGTGCCAGCTCACCAGAACAGGGTCAGCCCCAGCATTTT.

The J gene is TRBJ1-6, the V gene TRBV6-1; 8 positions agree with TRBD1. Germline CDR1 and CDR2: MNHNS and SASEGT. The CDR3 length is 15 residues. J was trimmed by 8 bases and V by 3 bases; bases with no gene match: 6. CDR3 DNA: TGTGCCAGCAGTGACGGACAGGGAGGACATTCACCCCTCCACTTT. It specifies CASSDGQGGHSPLHF.